This TCR beta chain is drawn from a study of blood T cell repertoires in COVID-19. Study-level information: Sites across the United States, Italy and Spain contributed samples from acute and convalescent COVID-19. From T cells, B-cell-depleted T cells, or PBMCs came the material, which was cDNA or gDNA.

V dropped 4 bases and J dropped 1 base, with 14 bases sitting between them. The V gene's germline CDR1 is SGHDT and CDR2 YYEEEE. This CDR3 has 15 amino acids. In the source study's methods: Reference gene primer amplification gave estimated nucleated cell counts. Assay: immunoSEQ multiplex PCR; the TCRdb copy retains only in-frame clones and omits some. V, J and clone size reflect that table, while D and trimming were determined from the DNA. The table shows under 450,000 clones, with 86% occurring only once. Seattle patients were enrolled while actively infected and followed longitudinally. The sequenced sample was peripheral blood. V is TRBV5-6 and J is TRBJ1-1; D may be TRBD1 (6 bases). This sequence originates from a woman aged 60-75 years with COVID-19, enrolled during active disease. CDR3 region: CASSPVGRGNTEAFF. As DNA, the CDR3 is TGTGCCAGCAGCCCGGTTGGCAGGGGGAACACTGAAGCTTTCTTT.